This T cell receptor (beta chain) was retrieved from a study of spatial heterogeneity in lung cancer. CDR3 length: 14 residues. Germline V CDR1 and CDR2: GTSNPN, SVGIG (reference sequence). Losses at the gene ends were 4 bases for V and 5 bases for J; bases not matched to a gene: 5. Specified time point: sample taken at primary tumor resection. Extraction of whole RNA from tumor, nontumor lung or frozen PBMC preceded unsorted sequencing. From the 5' RACE reads, TCRdb called clonotypes with MiXCR, one entry per CDR3 protein. The sample lists about 50,000 distinct CDR3 sequences; less than 8.5% were seen once. The sample holds many counts of this clonotype.

This TCR came from a female donor with early-stage non-small cell lung cancer. The chain uses TRBV30 and TRBJ2-5; TRBD1 matches at 12 bases. The sample here was PBMCs, taken at surgery. The CDR3 bases are TGTGCCTGGACCGGGACAGGGGGCAGGGAGACCCAGTACTTC. Translation gives CAWTGTGGRETQYF.